This T cell receptor (beta chain) was identified in a study of graft-versus-host responses after intestinal transplantation. Study context: Anti-thymocyte globulin induction, then tacrolimus and steroids for roughly 3 years, went to all recipients.

Sequencing used immunoSEQ multiplex PCR; TCRdb keeps in-frame clones, though not all of them. Of roughly 7,000 clones listed, about 22% are singletons. Responder CD3+CD4+ and CD3+CD8+ cells that were proliferating and CFSE-low were sorted after the reaction. The sample holds a few counts of this clone. Germline V gene lookup returns CDR1 MNHEY and CDR2 SVGAGI. The CDR3 covers 15 residues. V lost 10 bases to trimming and J lost 3 bases, with 21 bases between them. This material consisted of alloreactive CD4+ T cells from a mixed lymphocyte reaction culture, taken before transplantation. Stated subset: CFSE-low proliferating T cells sorted from roughly 6-day pre-transplant mixed lymphocyte reaction (GvH or HvG direction). This TCR came from a human patient who was an organ donor for intestinal transplantation. V gene TRBV6-5 combines with J gene TRBJ1-2; maybe TRBD1 (6 bases). CDR3 sequence reads: CATSIIGGPDYGYTF. CDR3 nucleotides: TGTGCCACCTCCATTATAGGGGGGCCGGACTATGGCTACACCTTC.